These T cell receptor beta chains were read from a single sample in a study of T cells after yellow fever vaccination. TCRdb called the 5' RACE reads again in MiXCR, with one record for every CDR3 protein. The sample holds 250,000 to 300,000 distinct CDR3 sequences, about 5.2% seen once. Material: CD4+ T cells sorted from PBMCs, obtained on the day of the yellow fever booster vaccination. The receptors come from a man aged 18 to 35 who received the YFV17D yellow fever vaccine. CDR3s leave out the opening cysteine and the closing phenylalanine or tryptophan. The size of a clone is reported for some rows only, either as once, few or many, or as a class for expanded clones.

ASSYGWDRPKNIQY | many | TRBV6-2/TRBV6-3
ASSHSTSGDYTGELF | many | TRBV23-1
ASRPWDKAHYNEQF | . | TRBV28
ASSSATGEGTIY | few | TRBV7-6
ASSQVRQGVANTEAF | few | TRBV4-2
ASSVGLAGGSTDTQY | many | TRBV9
SATPPGPYNEQF | many | TRBV20-1
AISEGGPQH | few | TRBV10-3
ASSLGDATTQY | . | TRBV11-2
ASSSGDQETQY | few | TRBV7-3
ASGGVTDTQY | few | TRBV7-2
ASSSTGWGHTQY | many | TRBV12-3/TRBV12-4
ASSRRGINTEAF | few | TRBV4-1
ASSMTLTGELF | . | TRBV7-3
SAKRGISTDTQY | . | TRBV20-1
ASRREYNSPLH | many | TRBV7-2
ASSFRGRYNEQF | few | TRBV5-6
ASSKGWGANVLT | few | TRBV7-2
ASSPLQDGNTIY | few | TRBV18
ASSQANRYAF | many | TRBV7-9
ASSSQGATNEKLF | many | TRBV12-3/TRBV12-4
SARDRRAGANVLT | few | TRBV20-1
ATSRRGANNEQF | few | TRBV15
ASSSNLQGSPRETQY | . | TRBV5-4
AISEGIPYGYT | . | TRBV10-3
AWSGGGTEAF | . | TRBV30
SASSGTGNYQPQH | few | TRBV20-1